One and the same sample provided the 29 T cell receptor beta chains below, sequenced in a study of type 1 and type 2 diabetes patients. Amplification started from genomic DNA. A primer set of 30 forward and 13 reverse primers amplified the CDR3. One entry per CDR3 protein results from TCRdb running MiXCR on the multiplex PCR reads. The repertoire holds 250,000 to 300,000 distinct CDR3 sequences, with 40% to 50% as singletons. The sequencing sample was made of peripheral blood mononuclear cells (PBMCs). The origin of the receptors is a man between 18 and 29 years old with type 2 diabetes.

CDR3 protein: CASRGDYTDTQYF. Written as DNA, the CDR3 is TGTGCCAGTAGAGGGGACTACACAGATACGCAGTATTTT. The chain links TRBV19 to TRBJ2-3; 7 bases line up with TRBD2. V was pared by 6 bases and J by 2 bases, with 2 bases of the junction left unmatched. Germline V CDR1 and CDR2: LNHDA, SQIVND (reference sequence). This CDR3 spans 13 amino acids.

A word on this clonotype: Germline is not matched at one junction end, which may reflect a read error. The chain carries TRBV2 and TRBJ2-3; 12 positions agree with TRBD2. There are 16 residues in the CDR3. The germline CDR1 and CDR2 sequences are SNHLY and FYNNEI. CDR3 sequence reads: CASSVWASGRGDTQYF. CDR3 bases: TGCGCCAGCAGTGTTTGGGCTAGCGGGAGGGGAGATACGCAGTATTTT. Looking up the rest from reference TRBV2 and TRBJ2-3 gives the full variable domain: EPEVTQTPSHQVTQMGQEVILRCVPISNHLYFYWYRQILGQKVEFLVSFYNNEISEKSEIFDDQFSVERPDGSNFTLKIRSTKLEDSAMYFCASSVWASGRGDTQYFGPGTRLTVL.

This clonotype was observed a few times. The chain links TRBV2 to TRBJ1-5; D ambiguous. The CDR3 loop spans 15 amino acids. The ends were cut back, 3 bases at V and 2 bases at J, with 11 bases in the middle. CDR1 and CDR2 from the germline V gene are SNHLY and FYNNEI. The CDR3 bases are TGTGCCAGCAGTGATTCGTTCCCCGGCAATCAGCCCCAGCATTTT. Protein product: CASSDSFPGNQPQHF. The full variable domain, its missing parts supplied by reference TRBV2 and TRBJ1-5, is EPEVTQTPSHQVTQMGQEVILRCVPISNHLYFYWYRQILGQKVEFLVSFYNNEISEKSEIFDDQFSVERPDGSNFTLKIRSTKLEDSAMYFCASSDSFPGNQPQHFGDGTRLSIL.

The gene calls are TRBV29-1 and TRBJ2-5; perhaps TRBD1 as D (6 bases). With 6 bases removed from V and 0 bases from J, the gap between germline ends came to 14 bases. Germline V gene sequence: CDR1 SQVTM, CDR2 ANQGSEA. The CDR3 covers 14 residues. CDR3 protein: CSVDLGAHQETQYF. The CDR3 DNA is TGCAGCGTCGACCTGGGGGCCCACCAAGAGACCCAGTACTTC.

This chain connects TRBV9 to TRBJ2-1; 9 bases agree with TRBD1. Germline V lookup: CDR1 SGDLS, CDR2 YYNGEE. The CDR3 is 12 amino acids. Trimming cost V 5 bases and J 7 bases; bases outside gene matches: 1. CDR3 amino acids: CASRGQGNEQFF. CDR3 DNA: TGTGCCAGCAGAGGACAGGGGAATGAGCAGTTCTTC.

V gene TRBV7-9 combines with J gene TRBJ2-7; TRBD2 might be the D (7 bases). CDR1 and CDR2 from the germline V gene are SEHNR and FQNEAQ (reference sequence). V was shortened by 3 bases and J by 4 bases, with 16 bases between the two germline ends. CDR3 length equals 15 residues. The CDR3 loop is CASSLSGGGGYEQYF. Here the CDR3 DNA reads TGTGCCAGCAGCTTGTCCGGCGGGGGCGGGTACGAGCAGTACTTC.

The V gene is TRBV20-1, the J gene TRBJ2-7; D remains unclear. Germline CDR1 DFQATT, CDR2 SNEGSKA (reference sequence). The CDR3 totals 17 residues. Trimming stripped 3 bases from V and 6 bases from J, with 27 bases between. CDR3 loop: CSASPLGLDGVGSEQYF. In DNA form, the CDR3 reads TGCAGTGCTAGTCCTCTGGGGTTGGACGGAGTGGGCTCCGAGCAGTACTTC.

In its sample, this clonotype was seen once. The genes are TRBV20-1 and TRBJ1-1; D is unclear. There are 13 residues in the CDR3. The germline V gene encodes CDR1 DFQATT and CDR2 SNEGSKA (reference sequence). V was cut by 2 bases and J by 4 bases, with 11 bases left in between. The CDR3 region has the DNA TGCAGTGCTAGATTCGCCACCATCACTGAAGCTTTCTTT. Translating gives CSARFATITEAFF.

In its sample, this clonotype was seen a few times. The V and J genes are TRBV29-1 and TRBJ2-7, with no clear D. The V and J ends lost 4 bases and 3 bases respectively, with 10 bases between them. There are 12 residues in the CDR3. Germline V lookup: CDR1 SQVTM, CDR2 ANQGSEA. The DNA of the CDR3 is TGCAGCGTTGTATTGGGATACTACGAGCAGTACTTC. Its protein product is CSVVLGYYEQYF.

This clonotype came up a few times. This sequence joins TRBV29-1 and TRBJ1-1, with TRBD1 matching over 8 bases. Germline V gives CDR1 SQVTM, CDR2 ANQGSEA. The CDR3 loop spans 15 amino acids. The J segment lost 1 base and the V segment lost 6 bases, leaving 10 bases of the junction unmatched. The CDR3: CSVGSRTGRNTEAFF. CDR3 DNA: TGCAGCGTCGGTAGCCGGACAGGGCGGAACACTGAAGCTTTCTTT.

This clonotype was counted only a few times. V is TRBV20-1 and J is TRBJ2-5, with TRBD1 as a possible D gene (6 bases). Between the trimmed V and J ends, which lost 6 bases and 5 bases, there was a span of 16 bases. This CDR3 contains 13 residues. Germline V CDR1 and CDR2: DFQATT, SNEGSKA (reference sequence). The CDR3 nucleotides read TGCAGTGCCAAACAGGGAATCAGGGAGACCCAGTACTTC. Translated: CSAKQGIRETQYF.

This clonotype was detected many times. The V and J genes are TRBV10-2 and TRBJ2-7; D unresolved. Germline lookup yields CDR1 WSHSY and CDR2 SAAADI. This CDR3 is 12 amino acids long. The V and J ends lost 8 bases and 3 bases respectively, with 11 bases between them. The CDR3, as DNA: TGCGCCAGCCGTGGCACCCGCTACGAGCAGTACTTC. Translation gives CASRGTRYEQYF.

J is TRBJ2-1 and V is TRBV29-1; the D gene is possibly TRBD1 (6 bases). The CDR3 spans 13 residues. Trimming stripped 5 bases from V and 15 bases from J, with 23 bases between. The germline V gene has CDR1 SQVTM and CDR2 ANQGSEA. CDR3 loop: CSVKLTGTPNTFF. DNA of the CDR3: TGCAGCGTTAAACTCACCGGGACACCCAACACGTTCTTC.

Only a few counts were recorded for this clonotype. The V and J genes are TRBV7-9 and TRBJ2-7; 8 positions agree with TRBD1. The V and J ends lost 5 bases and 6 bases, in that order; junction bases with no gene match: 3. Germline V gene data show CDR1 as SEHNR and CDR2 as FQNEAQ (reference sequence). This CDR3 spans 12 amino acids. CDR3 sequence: CASSGQGFEQYF. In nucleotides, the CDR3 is TGTGCCAGCAGCGGACAGGGATTCGAGCAGTACTTC.

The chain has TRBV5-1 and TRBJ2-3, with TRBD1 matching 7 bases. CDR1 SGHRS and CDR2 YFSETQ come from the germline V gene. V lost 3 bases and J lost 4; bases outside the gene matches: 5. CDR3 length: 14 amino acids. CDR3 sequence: CASSYGQGADTQYF. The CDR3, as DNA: TGCGCCAGCAGCTATGGTCAGGGGGCAGATACGCAGTATTTT.

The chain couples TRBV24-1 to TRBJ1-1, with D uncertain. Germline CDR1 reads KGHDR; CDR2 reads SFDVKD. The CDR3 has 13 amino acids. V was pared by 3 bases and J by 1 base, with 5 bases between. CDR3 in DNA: TGTGCCACCAGTGATGGGCGGAACACTGAAGCTTTCTTT. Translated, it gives CATSDGRNTEAFF.

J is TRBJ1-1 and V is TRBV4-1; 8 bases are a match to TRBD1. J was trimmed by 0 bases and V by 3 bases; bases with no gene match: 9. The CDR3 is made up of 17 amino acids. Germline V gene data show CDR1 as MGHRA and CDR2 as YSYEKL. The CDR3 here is CASSHQTGTGMNTEAFF. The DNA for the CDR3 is TGCGCCAGCAGCCACCAGACCGGGACAGGTATGAACACTGAAGCTTTCTTT.

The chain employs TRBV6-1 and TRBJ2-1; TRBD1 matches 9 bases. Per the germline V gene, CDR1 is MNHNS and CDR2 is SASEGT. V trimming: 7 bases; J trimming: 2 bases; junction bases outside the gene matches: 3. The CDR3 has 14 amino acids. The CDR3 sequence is CASTRDRAYNEQFF. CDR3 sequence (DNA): TGTGCCAGCACCCGGGACAGGGCCTACAATGAGCAGTTCTTC.

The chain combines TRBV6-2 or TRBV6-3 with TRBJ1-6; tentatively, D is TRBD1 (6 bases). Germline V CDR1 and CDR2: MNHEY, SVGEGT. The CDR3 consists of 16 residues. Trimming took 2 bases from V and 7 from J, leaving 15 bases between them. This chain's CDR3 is CASSYEPGHQNSPLHF. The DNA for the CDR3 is TGTGCCAGCAGTTACGAGCCGGGACACCAAAATTCACCCCTCCACTTT.

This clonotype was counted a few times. CDR3 DNA: TGTGCCAGCAGTCGGGACAGGGCTAGGCAGCCCCAGCATTTT. It encodes CASSRDRARQPQHF. The V and J genes are TRBV2 and TRBJ1-5; TRBD1 aligns across 9 bases. The junction had 6 bases not matched to a gene; V was cut back by 5 bases and J by 7 bases. Germline V lookup: CDR1 SNHLY, CDR2 FYNNEI. The CDR3 extends over 14 amino acids.

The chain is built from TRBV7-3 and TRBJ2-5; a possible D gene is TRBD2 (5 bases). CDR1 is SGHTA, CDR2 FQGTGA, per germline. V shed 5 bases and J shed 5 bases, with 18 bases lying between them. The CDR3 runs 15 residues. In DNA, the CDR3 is TGTGCCAGCAGCGCGAGGCCGGGGTTAGGGGAGACCCAGTACTTC. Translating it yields CASSARPGLGETQYF.

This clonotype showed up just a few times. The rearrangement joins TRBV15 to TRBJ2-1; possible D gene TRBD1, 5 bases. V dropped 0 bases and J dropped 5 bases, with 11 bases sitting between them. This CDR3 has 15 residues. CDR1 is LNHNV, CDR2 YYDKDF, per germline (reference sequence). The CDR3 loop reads CATSRDRTGNNEQFF. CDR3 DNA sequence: TGTGCCACCAGCAGAGATAGAACAGGTAACAATGAGCAGTTCTTC.

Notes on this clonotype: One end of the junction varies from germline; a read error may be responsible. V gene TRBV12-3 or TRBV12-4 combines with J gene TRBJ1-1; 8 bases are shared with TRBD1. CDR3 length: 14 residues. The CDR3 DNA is TGTGCCGGCAGTTTATCCCCAGGGGGCTTTGAAGCTTTCTTT. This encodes CAGSLSPGGFEAFF.

The CDR3 sequence: CASSPGTYLEQYF. The CDR3, as DNA: TGCGCCAGCAGTCCCGGGACGTACCTCGAGCAGTACTTC. V gene TRBV10-1 combines with J gene TRBJ2-7; tentatively, D is TRBD1 or TRBD2 (5 bases each). Germline assignment: CDR1 WNHNN and CDR2 SYGVQD (reference sequence). CDR3 length equals 13 residues. Trimming took 5 bases from V and 6 from J, leaving 14 bases between them.

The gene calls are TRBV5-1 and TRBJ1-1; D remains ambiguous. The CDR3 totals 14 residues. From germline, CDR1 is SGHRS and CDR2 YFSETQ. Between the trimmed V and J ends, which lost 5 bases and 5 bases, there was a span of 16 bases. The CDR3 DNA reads TGCGCCAGCAGGGGTGGTACTCGAAGGACTGAAGCTTTCTTT. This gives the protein CASRGGTRRTEAFF.

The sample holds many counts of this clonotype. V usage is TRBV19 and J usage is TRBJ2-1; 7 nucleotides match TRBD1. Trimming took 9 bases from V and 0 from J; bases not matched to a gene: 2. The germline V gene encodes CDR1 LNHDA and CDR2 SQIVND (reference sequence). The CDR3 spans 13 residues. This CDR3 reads CASRDSSYNEQFF. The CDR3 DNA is TGTGCCAGCCGGGACAGCTCCTACAATGAGCAGTTCTTC.

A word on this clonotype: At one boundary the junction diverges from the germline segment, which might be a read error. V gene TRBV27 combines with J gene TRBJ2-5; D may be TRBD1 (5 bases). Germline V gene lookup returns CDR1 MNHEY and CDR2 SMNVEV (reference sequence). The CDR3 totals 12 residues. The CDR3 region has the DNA TGCGCCAGCAGGGCGACAGCAGAGACCCAGTACTTC. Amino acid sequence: CASRATAETQYF.

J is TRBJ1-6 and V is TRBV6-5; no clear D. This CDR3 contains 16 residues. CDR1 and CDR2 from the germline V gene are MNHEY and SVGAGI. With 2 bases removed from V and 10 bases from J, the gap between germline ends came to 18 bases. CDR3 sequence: CASSYQPAGIRSPLHF. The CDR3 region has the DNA TGTGCCAGCAGTTACCAACCCGCGGGAATTCGGTCACCCCTCCACTTT.

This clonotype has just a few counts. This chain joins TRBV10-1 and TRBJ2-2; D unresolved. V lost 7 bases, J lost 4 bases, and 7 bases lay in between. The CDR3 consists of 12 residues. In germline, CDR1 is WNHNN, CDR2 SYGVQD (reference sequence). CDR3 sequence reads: CASKGPTGELFF. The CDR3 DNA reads TGCGCCAGCAAAGGACCCACCGGGGAGCTGTTTTTT.